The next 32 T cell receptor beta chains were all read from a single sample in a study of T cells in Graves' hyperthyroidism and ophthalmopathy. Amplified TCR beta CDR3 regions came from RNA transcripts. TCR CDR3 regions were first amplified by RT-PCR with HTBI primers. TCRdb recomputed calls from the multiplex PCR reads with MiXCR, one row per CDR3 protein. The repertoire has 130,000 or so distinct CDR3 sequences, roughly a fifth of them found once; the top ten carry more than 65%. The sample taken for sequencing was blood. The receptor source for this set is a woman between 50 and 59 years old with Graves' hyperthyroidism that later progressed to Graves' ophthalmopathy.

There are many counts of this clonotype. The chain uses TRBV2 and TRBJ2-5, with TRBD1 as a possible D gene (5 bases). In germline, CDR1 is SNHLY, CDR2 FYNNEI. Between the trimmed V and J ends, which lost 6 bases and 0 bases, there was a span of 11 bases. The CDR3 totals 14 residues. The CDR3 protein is CASRRDRYQETQYF. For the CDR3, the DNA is TGTGCCAGCAGACGAGACAGATACCAAGAGACCCAGTACTTC.

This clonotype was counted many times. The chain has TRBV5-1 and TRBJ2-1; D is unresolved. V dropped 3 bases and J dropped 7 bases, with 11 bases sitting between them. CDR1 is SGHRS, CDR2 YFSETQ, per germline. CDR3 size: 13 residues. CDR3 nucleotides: TGCGCCAGCAGCTACGGAGACAAGAATGAGCAGTTCTTC. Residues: CASSYGDKNEQFF.

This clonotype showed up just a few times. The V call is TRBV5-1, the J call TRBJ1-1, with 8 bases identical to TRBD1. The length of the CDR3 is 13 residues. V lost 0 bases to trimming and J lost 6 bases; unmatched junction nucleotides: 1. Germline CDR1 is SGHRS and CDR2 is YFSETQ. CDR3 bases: TGCGCCAGCAGCTTGGAACAGGGGGCTGAAGCTTTCTTT. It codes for CASSLEQGAEAFF.

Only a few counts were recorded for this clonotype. CDR3 sequence reads: CASRESGRAYNEQFF. The DNA of the CDR3 is TGTGCCAGCAGGGAGAGCGGGAGAGCCTACAATGAGCAGTTCTTC. This sequence joins TRBV6-1 and TRBJ2-1; TRBD2 matches at 8 bases. This CDR3 region has 15 residues. CDR1 is MNHNS, CDR2 SASEGT, per germline. After removal of 6 bases from V and 2 bases from J, the junction contained 6 bases not matched to a gene.

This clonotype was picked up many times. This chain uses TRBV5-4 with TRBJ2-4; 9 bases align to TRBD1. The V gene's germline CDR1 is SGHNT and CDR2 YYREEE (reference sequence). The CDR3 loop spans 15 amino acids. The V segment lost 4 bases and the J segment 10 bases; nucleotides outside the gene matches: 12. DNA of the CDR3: TGTGCCAGCAGCGCAATTACAGGGGGCGCAGCAATTCAGTACTTC. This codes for CASSAITGGAAIQYF.

The CDR3 sequence: CASSPLSSERGAQYF. In DNA, the CDR3 is TGTGCCAGCAGCCCCCTGTCGTCAGAGCGTGGGGCCCAGTACTTC. The chain employs TRBV7-6 and TRBJ2-5; D is undetermined. V lost 5 bases to trimming and J lost 9 bases, with 22 bases between them. From germline, CDR1 is SGHVS and CDR2 FNYEAQ. The CDR3 length is 15 residues.

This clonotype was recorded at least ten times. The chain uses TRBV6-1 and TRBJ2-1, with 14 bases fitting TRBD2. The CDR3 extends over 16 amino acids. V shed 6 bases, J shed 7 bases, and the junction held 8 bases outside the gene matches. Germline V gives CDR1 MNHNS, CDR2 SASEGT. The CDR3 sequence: CASRQPGLAGVNEQFF. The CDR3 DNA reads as TGTGCCAGCAGGCAGCCGGGACTAGCGGGAGTGAATGAGCAGTTCTTC.

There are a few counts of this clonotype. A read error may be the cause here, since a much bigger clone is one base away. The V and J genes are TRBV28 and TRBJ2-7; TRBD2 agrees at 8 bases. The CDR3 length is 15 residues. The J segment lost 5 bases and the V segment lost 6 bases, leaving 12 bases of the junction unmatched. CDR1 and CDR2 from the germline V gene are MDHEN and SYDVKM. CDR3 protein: CASRPFLAGVHEQYF. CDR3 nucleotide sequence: TGTGCCAGCAGACCCTTCCTAGCGGGTGTCCACGAGCAGTACTTC.

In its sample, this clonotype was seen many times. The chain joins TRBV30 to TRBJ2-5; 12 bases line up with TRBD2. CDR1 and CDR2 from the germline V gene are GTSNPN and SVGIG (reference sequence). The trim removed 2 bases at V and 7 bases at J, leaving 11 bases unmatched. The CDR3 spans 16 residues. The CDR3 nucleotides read TGTGCCTGGAGTAAGGCTAGCGGGAGGGCCTCCGGGACCCAGTACTTC. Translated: CAWSKASGRASGTQYF.

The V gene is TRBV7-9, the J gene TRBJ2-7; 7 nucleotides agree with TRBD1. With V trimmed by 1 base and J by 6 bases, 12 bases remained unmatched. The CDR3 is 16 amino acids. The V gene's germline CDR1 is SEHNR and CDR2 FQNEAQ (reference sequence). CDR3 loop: CASSLEGQGVHCEQYF. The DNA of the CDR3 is TGTGCCAGCAGCTTAGAAGGGCAGGGGGTCCACTGCGAGCAGTACTTC.

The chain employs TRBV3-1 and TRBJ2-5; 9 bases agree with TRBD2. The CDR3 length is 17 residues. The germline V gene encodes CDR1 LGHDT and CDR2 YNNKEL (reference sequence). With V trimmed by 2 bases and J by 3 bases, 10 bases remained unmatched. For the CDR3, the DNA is TGTGCCAGCAGCCAAAATGGGGCGGGAGGGCCAGAAGAGACCCAGTACTTC. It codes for CASSQNGAGGPEETQYF.

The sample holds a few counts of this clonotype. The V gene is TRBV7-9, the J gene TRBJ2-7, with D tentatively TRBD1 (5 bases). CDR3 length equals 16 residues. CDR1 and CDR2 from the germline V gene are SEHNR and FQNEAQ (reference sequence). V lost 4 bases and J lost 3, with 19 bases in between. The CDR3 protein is CASSSEGVSSHYEQYF. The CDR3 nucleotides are TGTGCCAGCAGCTCCGAAGGGGTATCCTCCCACTACGAGCAGTACTTC.

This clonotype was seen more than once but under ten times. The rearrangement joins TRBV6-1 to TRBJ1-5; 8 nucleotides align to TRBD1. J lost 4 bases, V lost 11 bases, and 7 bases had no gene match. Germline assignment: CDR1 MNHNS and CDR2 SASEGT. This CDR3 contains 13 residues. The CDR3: CAVSDRGNQPQHF. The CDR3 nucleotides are TGTGCCGTGTCCGACAGGGGAAATCAGCCCCAGCATTTT.

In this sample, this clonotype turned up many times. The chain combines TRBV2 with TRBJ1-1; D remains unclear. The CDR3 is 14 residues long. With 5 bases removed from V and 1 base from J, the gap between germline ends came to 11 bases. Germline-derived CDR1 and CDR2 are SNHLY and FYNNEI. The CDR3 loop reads CASSPRAENTEAFF. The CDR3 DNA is TGTGCCAGCAGTCCCCGGGCGGAGAACACTGAAGCTTTCTTT. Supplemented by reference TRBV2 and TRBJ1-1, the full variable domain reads EPEVTQTPSHQVTQMGQEVILRCVPISNHLYFYWYRQILGQKVEFLVSFYNNEISEKSEIFDDQFSVERPDGSNFTLKIRSTKLEDSAMYFCASSPRAENTEAFFGQGTRLTVV.

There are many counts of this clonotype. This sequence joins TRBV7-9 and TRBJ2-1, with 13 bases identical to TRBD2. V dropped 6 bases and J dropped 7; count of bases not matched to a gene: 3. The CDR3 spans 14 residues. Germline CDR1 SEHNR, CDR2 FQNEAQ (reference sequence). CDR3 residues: CASSGLAGENEQFF. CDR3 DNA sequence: TGTGCCAGCAGTGGACTAGCGGGAGAGAATGAGCAGTTCTTC. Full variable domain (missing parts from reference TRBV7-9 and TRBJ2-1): DTGVSQNPRHKITKRGQNVTFRCDPISEHNRLYWYRQTLGQGPEFLTYFQNEAQLEKSRLLSDRFSAERPKGSFSTLEIQRTEQGDSAMYLCASSGLAGENEQFFGPGTRLTVL.

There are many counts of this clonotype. The CDR3 here is CAWSSSGGGTQYF. For the CDR3, the DNA is TGTGCCTGGAGTAGTTCGGGGGGAGGTACGCAGTATTTT. The rearrangement links TRBV30 to TRBJ2-3, with 7 positions matching TRBD2. The germline V gene has CDR1 GTSNPN and CDR2 SVGIG (reference sequence). The CDR3 contains 13 residues. V lost 2 bases, J lost 8 bases, and 7 bases stayed unmatched.

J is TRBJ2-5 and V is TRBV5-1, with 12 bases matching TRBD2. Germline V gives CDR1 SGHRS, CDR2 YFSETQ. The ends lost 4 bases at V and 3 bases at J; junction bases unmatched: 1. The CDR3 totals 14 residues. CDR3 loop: CASSRTSGEETQYF. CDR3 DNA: TGCGCCAGCAGCCGGACTAGCGGGGAAGAGACCCAGTACTTC. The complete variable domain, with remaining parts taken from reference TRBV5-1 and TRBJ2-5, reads KAGVTQTPRYLIKTRGQQVTLSCSPISGHRSVSWYQQTPGQGLQFLFEYFSETQRNKGNFPGRFSGRQFSNSRSEMNVSTLELGDSALYLCASSRTSGEETQYFGPGTRLLVL.

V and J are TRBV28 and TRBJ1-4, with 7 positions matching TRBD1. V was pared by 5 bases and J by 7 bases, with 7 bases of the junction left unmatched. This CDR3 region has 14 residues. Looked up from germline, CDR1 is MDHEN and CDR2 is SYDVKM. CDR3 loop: CASSVQGLGEKLFF. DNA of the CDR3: TGTGCCAGCAGTGTACAGGGGTTGGGTGAAAAACTGTTTTTT.

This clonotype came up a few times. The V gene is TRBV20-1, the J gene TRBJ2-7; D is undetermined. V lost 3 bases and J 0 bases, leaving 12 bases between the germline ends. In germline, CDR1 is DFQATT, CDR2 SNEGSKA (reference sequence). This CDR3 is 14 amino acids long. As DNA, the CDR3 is TGCAGTGCTAGCCTTCGTGGCAGCTCCTACGAGCAGTACTTC. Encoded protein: CSASLRGSSYEQYF.

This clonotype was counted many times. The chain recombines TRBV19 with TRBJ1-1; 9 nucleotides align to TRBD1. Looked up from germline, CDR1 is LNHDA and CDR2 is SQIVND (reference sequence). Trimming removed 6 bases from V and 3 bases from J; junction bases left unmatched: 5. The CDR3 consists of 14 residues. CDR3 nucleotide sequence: TGTGCCAGTAGGCGGGACAGGGACGACACTGAAGCTTTCTTT. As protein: CASRRDRDDTEAFF.

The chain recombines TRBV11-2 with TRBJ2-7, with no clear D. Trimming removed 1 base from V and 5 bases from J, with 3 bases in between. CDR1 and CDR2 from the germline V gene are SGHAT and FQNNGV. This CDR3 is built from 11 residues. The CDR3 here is CASSLVHEQYF. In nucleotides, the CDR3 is TGTGCCAGCAGCTTAGTTCACGAGCAGTACTTC.

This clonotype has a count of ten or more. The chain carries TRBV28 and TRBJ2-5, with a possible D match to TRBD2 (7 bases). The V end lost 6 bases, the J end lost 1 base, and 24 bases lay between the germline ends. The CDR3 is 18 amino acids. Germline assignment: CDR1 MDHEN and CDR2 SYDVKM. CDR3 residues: CASRPDKRGGSPQETQYF. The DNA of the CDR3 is TGTGCCAGCAGACCTGATAAGAGGGGGGGGAGCCCCCAAGAGACCCAGTACTTC.

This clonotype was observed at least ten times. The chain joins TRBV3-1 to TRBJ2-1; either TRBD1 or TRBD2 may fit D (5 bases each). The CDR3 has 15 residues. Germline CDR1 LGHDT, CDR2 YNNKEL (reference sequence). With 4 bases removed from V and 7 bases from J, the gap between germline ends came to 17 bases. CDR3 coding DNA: TGTGCCAGCAGCCCCCCCGGGAAAAGGGGTAATGAGCAGTTCTTC. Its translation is CASSPPGKRGNEQFF.

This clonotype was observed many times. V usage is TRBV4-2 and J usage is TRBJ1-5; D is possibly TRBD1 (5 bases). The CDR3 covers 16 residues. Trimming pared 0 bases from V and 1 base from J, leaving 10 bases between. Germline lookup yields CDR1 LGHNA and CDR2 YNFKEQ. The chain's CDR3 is CASSQDFRGSNQPQHF. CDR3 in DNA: TGTGCCAGCAGCCAAGATTTTCGGGGGAGCAATCAGCCCCAGCATTTT.

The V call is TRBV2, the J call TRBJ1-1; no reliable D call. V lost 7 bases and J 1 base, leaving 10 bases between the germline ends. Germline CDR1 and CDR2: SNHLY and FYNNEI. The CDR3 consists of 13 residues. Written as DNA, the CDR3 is TGTGCCAGCAATCCAGGTAGGAACACTGAAGCTTTCTTT. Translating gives CASNPGRNTEAFF.

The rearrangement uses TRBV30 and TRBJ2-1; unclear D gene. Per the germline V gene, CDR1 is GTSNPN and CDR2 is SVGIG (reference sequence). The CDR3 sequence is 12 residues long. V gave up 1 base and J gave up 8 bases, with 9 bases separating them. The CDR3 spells CAWSARLDEQFF. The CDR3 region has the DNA TGTGCCTGGAGTGCCCGACTCGATGAGCAGTTCTTC. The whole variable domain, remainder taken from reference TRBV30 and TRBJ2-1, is SQTIHQWPATLVQPVGSPLSLECTVEGTSNPNLYWYRQAAGRGLQLLFYSVGIGQISSEVPQNLSASRPQDRQFILSSKKLLLSDSGFYLCAWSARLDEQFFGPGTRLTVL.

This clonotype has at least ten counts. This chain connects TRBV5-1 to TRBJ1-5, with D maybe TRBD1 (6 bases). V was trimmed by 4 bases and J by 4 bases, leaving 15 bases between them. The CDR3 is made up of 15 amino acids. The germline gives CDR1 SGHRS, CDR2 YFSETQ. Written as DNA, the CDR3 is TGCGCCAGCAGCGCCGATGGACAGACAAATCAGCCCCAGCATTTT. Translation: CASSADGQTNQPQHF.

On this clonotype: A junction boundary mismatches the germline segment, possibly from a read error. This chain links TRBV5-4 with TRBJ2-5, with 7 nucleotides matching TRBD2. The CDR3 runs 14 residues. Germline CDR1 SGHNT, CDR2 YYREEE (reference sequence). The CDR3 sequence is CASSSPGGQETQYF. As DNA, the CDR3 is TGTGCCAGCAGCTCCCCGGGAGGTCAAGAGACACAGTACTTC. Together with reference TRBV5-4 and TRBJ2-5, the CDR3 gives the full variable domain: ETGVTQSPTHLIKTRGQQVTLRCSSQSGHNTVSWYQQALGQGPQFIFQYYREEENGRGNFPPRFSGLQFPNYSSELNVNALELDDSALYLCASSSPGGQETQYFGPGTRLLVL.

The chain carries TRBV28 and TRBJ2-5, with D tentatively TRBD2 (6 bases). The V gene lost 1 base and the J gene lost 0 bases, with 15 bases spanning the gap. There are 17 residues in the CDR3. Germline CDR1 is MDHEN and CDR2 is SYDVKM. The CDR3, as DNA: TGTGCCAGCAGTTTATTGAGGGGAGGACCGGACCAAGAGACCCAGTACTTC. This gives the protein CASSLLRGGPDQETQYF.

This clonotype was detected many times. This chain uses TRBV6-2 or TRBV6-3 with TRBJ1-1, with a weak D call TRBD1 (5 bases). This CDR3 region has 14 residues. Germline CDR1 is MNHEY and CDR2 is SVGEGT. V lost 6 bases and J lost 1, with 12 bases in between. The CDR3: CASRRTGTNTEAFF. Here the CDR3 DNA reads TGTGCCAGCAGACGAACAGGAACGAACACTGAAGCTTTCTTT.

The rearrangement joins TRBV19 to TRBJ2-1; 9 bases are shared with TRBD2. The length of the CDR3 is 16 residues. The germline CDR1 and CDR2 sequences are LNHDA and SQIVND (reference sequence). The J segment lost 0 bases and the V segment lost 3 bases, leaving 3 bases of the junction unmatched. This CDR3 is CASSMGAGGSYNEQFF. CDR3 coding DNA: TGTGCCAGTAGTATGGGAGCGGGAGGCTCCTACAATGAGCAGTTCTTC. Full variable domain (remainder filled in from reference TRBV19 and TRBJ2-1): DGGITQSPKYLFRKEGQNVTLSCEQNLNHDAMYWYRQDPGQGLRLIYYSQIVNDFQKGDIAEGYSVSREKKESFPLTVTSAQKNPTAFYLCASSMGAGGSYNEQFFGPGTRLTVL.

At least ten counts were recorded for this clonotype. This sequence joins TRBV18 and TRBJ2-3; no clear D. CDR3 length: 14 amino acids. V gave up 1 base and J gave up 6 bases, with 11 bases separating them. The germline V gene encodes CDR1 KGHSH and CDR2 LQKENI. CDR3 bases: TGTGCCAGCTCACCACGGGAAACCCGGGATACGCAGTATTTT. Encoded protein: CASSPRETRDTQYF.